Included here is one T cell receptor (beta chain) sequence, with context. The sample belongs to a study of blood T cell repertoires in COVID-19. In the study overall: The United States, Italy and Spain were the sources of the acute and convalescent COVID-19 samples. T cells, B-cell-depleted T cells, or PBMCs provided the cDNA or gDNA that served as material.

Each participant's cohort was designated according to participant-reported clinical history. Clones were sequenced by immunoSEQ multiplex PCR, and TCRdb holds only the in-frame ones, with some missing. The sample yields 400,000 or so clones, around 91% seen once. V shed 3 bases and J 6 bases; nucleotides not matched to a gene: 10. CDR1 and CDR2 (germline): KGHSH, LQKENI. The CDR3 contains 16 residues. V gene TRBV18 combines with J gene TRBJ2-3, with 9 bases fitting TRBD2. Sequenced sample: PBMCs or T cells enriched from blood (not recorded which). This receptor was taken from a man aged 30 to 39 who had recovered from COVID-19. CDR3 residues: CASSPGASGIVDTQYF. CDR3 DNA: TGTGCCAGCTCACCGGGGGCTAGCGGGATTGTGGATACGCAGTATTTT.